This T cell receptor beta chain appears in the sequencing data of a study of T cell repertoires in cytomegalovirus infection. About the study: Use of recently identified HLA-C-restricted and well-studied HLA-B-restricted CMV epitopes was part of the study. Study outcomes and limitations: Public TCR beta family frequency separated CMV-and-HLA carriers, including in an independent cohort. HLA-C-restricted CMV-specific TCR beta clonotypes prevailed in the ex vivo response.

A remark on this clonotype: Its antigen is unidentified.

TCRdb independently ran MiXCR on the reads; one entry per CDR3 protein. The table shows approximately 110,000 distinct CDR3 sequences, with around 30% occurring only once. The CDR3 length is 16 residues. V lost 1 base, J lost 3 bases, and 10 bases lay in between. The germline gives CDR1 SGHTA, CDR2 FQGNSA. This sequence was found in a human donor in good health (CMV status not recorded). Some clones in this sample may be carry-over from other donors' samples. The chain links TRBV7-2 to TRBJ1-6; D is uncertain. Sequencing was performed on CD8+ T cells from cultured PBMCs, taken from culture after CMV antigen stimulation. CDR3 residues: CASSLVGTGYNSPLHF. The CDR3 region has the DNA TGTGCCAGCAGCTTAGTTGGCACTGGCTATAATTCACCCCTCCACTTT. The full variable domain, its missing parts supplied by reference TRBV7-2 and TRBJ1-6, is GAGVSQSPSNKVTEKGKDVELRCDPISGHTALYWYRQSLGQGLEFLIYFQGNSAPDKSGLPSDRFSAERTGGSVSTLTIQRTQQEDSAVYLCASSLVGTGYNSPLHFGNGTRLTVT.